This T cell receptor (beta chain) was found in a study of cytomegalovirus exposure and HLA in healthy donors (dated by TCRdb to 2015 to 2018). About the study as a whole: An earlier analysis of 587 of the donors reported 276 Gb of sequence data and around 100 million unique TCR beta sequences obtained from around 170 million T cells. The study combined high-throughput TCR immunosequencing, statistical association of individual TCRs with disease status, and machine learning to predict cytomegalovirus infection status. Across about 380 genotyped donors of the cohort, an average of roughly 250,000 unique TCR beta nucleotide sequences per donor were sequenced, and 15% to 20% of those sequences were non-productive. Using immunosequencing, the study profiled T cell repertoires from fewer than 850 subjects and related those repertoires to cytomegalovirus serostatus. An early release that covered fewer than 750 HLA-typed donors contained approximately 320 gigabases of sequencing data and some 87 million unique TCR sequences. Both class I and class II loci were covered by HLA typing, at four-digit resolution. Because of strong linkage in the cohort, roughly five DR-DQ haplotypes were treated as single units for association and clustering. Genome-wide SNP genotypes for about 65% of the roughly 670 donors were used in a later genetic analysis, which treated that subset as a discovery cohort. A later analysis re-analyzed previously published TCR beta repertoires from roughly 600 donors and added high-resolution HLA genotyping to study TCR occurrence patterns. Typing coverage differed by locus: A, B, C, DRB1 and DQB1 were typed in roughly 629-630 donors, DQA1 in about 550, DPA1 in 606, and DPB1 in roughly 450. Of the 398 genotyped donors, over 70% fell in the genetic ancestry cluster associated with self-reported Caucasian donors. In the later analysis, no new phenotypic data were used to find candidate immune exposures; instead, reliance was placed on TCR beta sequences and their occurrence across donors. A separate validation cohort of 100 to 150 different subjects was used in addition to the 666-subject first cohort. Donor age, sex, ethnicity and CMV serostatus were compiled alongside the repertoire data. The study was designed to test whether signatures of past pathogen exposure could be identified by cataloging public T cell receptors. To decide whether each TCR beta V gene segment behaved as functional or pseudogenic, an earlier analysis of some 570 of the donors relied on high-throughput TCR beta sequencing. All discovery cohort repertoires had been generated on a single sequencing platform. What the research found in general, with its limitations: Most TCR sequences were observed very rarely across donors, whereas some public TCRs were present in many individuals. Several of the top co-occurrence clusters appeared to be linked to parvovirus B19, influenza, CMV and Epstein-Barr virus, according to a later analysis. It was suggested by the authors that the approach could potentially be generalized to other disease states and immunological phenotypes. Most CMV-associated TCR beta chains appeared to be HLA-restricted in a later analysis, and the HLA associations seemed to be driven largely by CMV exposure. In a later genetic analysis, a missense DCLRE1C variant was associated with V-gene and J-gene trimming of TCR beta chains, and the association was replicated in an independent cohort. Compared with the roughly 720-donor mean, donors in an Asian-associated ancestry cluster had fewer N-insertions in productive TCRs, according to a later genetic analysis. The sequencing pipeline was judged likely to have produced a cluster of highly shared sequence variants as a technical artifact. A further reported finding was that TCR beta sequences accurately predicted the HLA-A and HLA-B alleles for most subjects in the first cohort. In a later analysis, the rate of TCR association differed among HLA loci, with DRB1 alleles having the most associated TCRs and HLA-C alleles having the fewest. When HLA alleles, especially DR and DQ, strongly co-occurred, attributing TCR associations to individual alleles was difficult. Specific HLA alleles were associated with some 15,000 TCR beta sequences at a false discovery rate of 0.05 in a later analysis. The study gave a list of over 150 TCR beta chains associated with cytomegalovirus. Correlated functional status among segregating V segments might be attributable to linkage disequilibrium, but an unknown experimental factor could not be ruled out. Cytomegalovirus status was reported to be diagnosed by the classifier with high specificity and sensitivity in both the original and validation cohorts. Because the 87-base-pair reads could not distinguish some IMGT-functional V segments, including TRBV6-2 and TRBV6-3, those segments were excluded. In vitro tests confirmed that three of the cytomegalovirus-associated TCR beta chains recognize cytomegalovirus antigens. The only immune exposure information available for the cohort was CMV serostatus. Because some donors lacked HLA typing at each locus, the association tests relied only on the typed subset. Sequencing depth was assumed to be roughly uniform across donors in the presence/absence analyses, though that assumption may not hold. About 17 rarely observed V segments, including chromosome 9 orphons, were excluded from the earlier analysis of about 610 of the donors because counts were too low. Broadly in line with IMGT annotations, most TCR beta V segments showed up in productive rearrangements about 87% or about 30% of the time in an earlier analysis of several hundred of the donors. In a later analysis, HLA-associated TCR beta chains were found to be more clonally expanded and to have lower generation probabilities than equally common non-associated chains. In this cohort, only TCR beta chains were sequenced, and detectable features were limited by the absence of alpha or paired-chain data.

The cohort was made up of approximately 700 healthy bone marrow donors. At the time of sampling, every cohort member was nominally healthy, though immune exposures that went unrecorded were likely present. The donor tested CMV seropositive and was one of the 289 seropositive cohort members. Each donor provided a peripheral blood sample, and peripheral blood mononuclear cells were used for TCR beta sequencing. The Qiagen DNeasy Blood Extraction Kit was used to extract genomic DNA from the blood cell samples. About this clone itself: There is no known antigen for this receptor. The sample holds no much larger clone one base away, and base qualities are not on file.

Relative to germline, V is 7 bases shorter and J is 2 bases shorter, with 11 bases between their ends. The germline V gene provides CDR1 SQVTM and CDR2 ANQGSEA. There are 12 amino acids in the CDR3, from cysteine to phenylalanine inclusive. The retained sequence is limited to the CDR3, 36 bases, with the frame set at the first base. The library was made by the immunoSEQ multiplex PCR assay. For the multiplex PCR, a mixture combining 60 forward primers for TCR Vbeta segments and 13 reverse primers for TCR Jbeta segments was used. Amplification of the CDR3 region of rearranged TCR beta genes was performed with a multiplex PCR assay on genomic DNA. On the Illumina HiSeq System, the amplified TCR beta libraries were sequenced as 87-base-pair reads. The original methods were these. In a later analysis, some 80 million unique TCR beta chains were counted across the roughly 670 repertoires, and approximately 11 million of these chains were shared by at least two donors. A nearest-neighbor algorithm error-corrected the raw reads and collapsed the reads into unique sequences, merging closely related sequences to remove PCR and sequencing errors. To assign V, D and J gene segments, CDR3 sequences were aligned to IMGT reference sequences. For a sequence to be retained, at least a six-nucleotide match to both a V gene segment and a J gene segment was required. Rearrangements were called productive when the CDR3 lacked stop codons and stayed in frame with V and J; all others were non-productive. Following IMGT convention, CDR3 was defined as the stretch from the second conserved V-encoded cysteine to the conserved J-encoded phenylalanine. In an earlier analysis of just under 600 of the donors, sequences lacking an unambiguous match to a single V gene segment were excluded. An earlier analysis of a few hundred of the donors classified V segments as functional when productive rearrangements were above 56.7% and as segregating when the standard deviation between donors was above 5%. To diagnose cytomegalovirus status from the catalog of TCR beta chain sequences, a statistical classification framework was built. In a later analysis, V and J genes were assigned by comparing TCR nucleotide sequences against IMGT/GENE-DB human TR gene sequences. A later analysis assigned CDR3 sequences and most-parsimonious VDJ recombination scenarios with the TCRdist pipeline. In a later analysis, every TCR beta chain was defined by the combination of its CDR3 amino acid sequence and its V-gene family, and reads without a unique V-gene family were dropped. A later analysis removed nearly 600 highly shared, low-generation-probability nucleotide sequences to deal with suspected cross-contamination and a sequencing artifact. In a later analysis, a clonal expansion index for each public chain was calculated from normalized within-repertoire ranks of inferred template counts. A later analysis computed generation probabilities with a VDJ recombination model fitted to out-of-frame rearrangements, and checked the results against IGoR. In a later analysis, TCR-TCR, TCR-HLA and TCR-CMV co-occurrence was scored with hypergeometric tests, and a repertoire-size bias correction was applied to TCR pairs. To estimate false discovery rates, a later analysis permuted the HLA or CMV assignments 20 times. In a later analysis, co-occurring TCRs were grouped with DBSCAN, and TCRdist sequence similarity was added when clustering was performed within HLA-allele-positive subsets. For co-occurrence clustering, repertoires with fewer than 30,000 or more than 120,000 public chains were excluded, along with four or five repertoires with anomalous nucleotide sharing. TCRdb took this table from immuneACCESS and kept in-frame rearrangements with V and J called. Such tables lack part of the clones; where checked against another copy, unresolved V genes explain under half of the gap, and the rest is unexplained. V, J and clone size are those of that table, while D and trimming were read from the DNA. Counted in this sample were 170,000 or so clones; over 70% of them appeared once. The top ten hold approximately 1.5% of the sample.

The sequence was obtained from a woman younger than 45 in good health and CMV-seropositive. The chain employs TRBV29-1 and TRBJ1-2, with a weak D call of TRBD1 (6 bases match). The sequencing input was PBMCs. CDR3 sequence: CSAAGQNYGYTF. The DNA is as follows: TGCAGCGCGGCTGGACAGAACTATGGCTACACCTTC.